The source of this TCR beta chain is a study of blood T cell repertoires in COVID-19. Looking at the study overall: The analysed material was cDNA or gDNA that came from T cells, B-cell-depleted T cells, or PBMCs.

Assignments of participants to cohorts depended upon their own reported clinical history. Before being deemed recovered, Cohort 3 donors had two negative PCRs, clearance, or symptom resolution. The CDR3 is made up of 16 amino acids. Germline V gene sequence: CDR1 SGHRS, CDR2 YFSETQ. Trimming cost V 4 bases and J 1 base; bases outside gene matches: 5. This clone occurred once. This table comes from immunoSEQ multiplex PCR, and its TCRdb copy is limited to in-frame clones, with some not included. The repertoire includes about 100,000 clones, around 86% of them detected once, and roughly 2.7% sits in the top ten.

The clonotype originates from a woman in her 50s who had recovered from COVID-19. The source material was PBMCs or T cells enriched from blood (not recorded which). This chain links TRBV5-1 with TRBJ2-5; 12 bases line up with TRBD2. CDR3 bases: TGCGCCAGCAGCCGGACTAGCGGGGCCCTCCAAGAGACCCAGTACTTC. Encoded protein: CASSRTSGALQETQYF.